This T cell receptor beta chain was recovered during a study of cytomegalovirus exposure and HLA in healthy donors. Study-wide background: Inside one of the first data releases sat around 77 million unique TCRs taken from HLA-typed donors. General study points: Reportedly, TCR beta sequences accurately predicted HLA-A and HLA-B alleles in most subjects. The records held CMV serostatus as the only immune exposure information.

With respect to this clone: Its antigen is still unknown.

Use of 60 Vbeta and 13 Jbeta primers characterized the PCR. Some clones are missing from TCRdb's copy, which holds only in-frame ones; the method was immunoSEQ multiplex PCR. The sample lists some 140,000 clones; around 80% were seen once. The sequenced sample consisted of PBMCs. This receptor was taken from a man aged 30 to 45 in good health and CMV-seropositive.

This chain's CDR3 is CASRIVSNQPQHF. The CDR3 DNA reads as TGTGCCAGCAGGATAGTTAGCAATCAGCCCCAGCATTTT. The chain recombines TRBV6-6 with TRBJ1-5, with D unresolved. V lost 6 bases to trimming and J lost 0 bases, with 6 bases between them. CDR3 length equals 13 residues. Per the germline V gene, CDR1 is MNHNY and CDR2 is SVGAGI (reference sequence).